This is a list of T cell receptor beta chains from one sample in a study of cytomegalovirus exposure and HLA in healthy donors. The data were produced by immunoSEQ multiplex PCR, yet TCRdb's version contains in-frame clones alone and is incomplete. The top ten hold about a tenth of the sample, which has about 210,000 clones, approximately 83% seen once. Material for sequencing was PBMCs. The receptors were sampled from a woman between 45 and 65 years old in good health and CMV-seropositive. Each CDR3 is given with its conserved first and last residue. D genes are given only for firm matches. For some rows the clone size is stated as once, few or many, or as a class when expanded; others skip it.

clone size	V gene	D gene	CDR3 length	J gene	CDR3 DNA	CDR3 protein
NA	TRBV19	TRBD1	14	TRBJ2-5	TGTGCCAGTAGTCCGGCCAGGGGGCAGGGGACCCAGTACTTC	CASSPARGQGTQYF
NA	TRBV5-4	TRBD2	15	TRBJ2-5	TGTGCCAGCAGCTTGTTCGAGGCGGGGGGGGTGACCCAGTACTTC	CASSLFEAGGVTQYF
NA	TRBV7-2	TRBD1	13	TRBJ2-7	TGTGCCAGCAGCCGACAGGGGGTCTACGAGCAGTACTTC	CASSRQGVYEQYF
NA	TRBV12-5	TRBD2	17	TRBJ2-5	TGTGCTAGTGGTTTGGGACTAGCGGGAGGGGGGGGAGAGACCCAGTACTTC	CASGLGLAGGGGETQYF
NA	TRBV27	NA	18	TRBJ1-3	TGTGCCAGCAGTTTCGTAGGTTCAACAGGCCTCTCTGGAAACACCATATATTTT	CASSFVGSTGLSGNTIYF
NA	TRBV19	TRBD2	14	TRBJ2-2	TGTGCCAGTAGTATAGCGGGAGGGTCCGGGGAGCTGTTTTTT	CASSIAGGSGELFF
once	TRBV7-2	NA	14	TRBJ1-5	TGTGCCAGCAGCTCGCAGGGGAACAATCAGCCCCAGCATTTT	CASSSQGNNQPQHF
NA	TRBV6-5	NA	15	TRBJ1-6	TGTGCCAGCAGGCCCCGGACACCCCATAATTCACCCCTCCACTTT	CASRPRTPHNSPLHF
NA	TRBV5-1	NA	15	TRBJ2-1	TGCGCCAGCAGCCACCTCGACAGGAGGAACAATGAGCAGTTCTTC	CASSHLDRRNNEQFF
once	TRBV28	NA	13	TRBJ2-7	TGTGCCAGCAGACGGACAGTTTATGGGGAGCAGTACTTC	CASRRTVYGEQYF
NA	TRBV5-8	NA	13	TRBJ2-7	TGTGCCAGCAGCAAGCCGAGCTCCTACGAGCAGTACTTC	CASSKPSSYEQYF